This TCR beta chain was retrieved from a study of blood T cell repertoires in COVID-19. Study information: T cells, B-cell-depleted T cells, or PBMCs provided the cDNA or gDNA that served as material.

Only in-frame clones appear in the TCRdb table, and some are missing; sequencing was by immunoSEQ multiplex PCR. The sample contains about 83,000 clones, approximately 86% of which appear only once. This clonotype originated in a man of 80 years or more with active or convalescent COVID-19. Sequences were obtained from peripheral blood.

The CDR3 sequence: CASSSGTRYEQYV. CDR3 sequence (DNA): TGTGCCAGCAGTTCCGGGACTAGATACGAGCAGTACGTC. This chain links TRBV28 with TRBJ2-7, with 8 bases fitting TRBD2. The germline V gene has CDR1 MDHEN and CDR2 SYDVKM. The CDR3 has 13 amino acids. Trimming at V came to 4 bases and at J to 4 bases, leaving 3 bases not matched to a gene.